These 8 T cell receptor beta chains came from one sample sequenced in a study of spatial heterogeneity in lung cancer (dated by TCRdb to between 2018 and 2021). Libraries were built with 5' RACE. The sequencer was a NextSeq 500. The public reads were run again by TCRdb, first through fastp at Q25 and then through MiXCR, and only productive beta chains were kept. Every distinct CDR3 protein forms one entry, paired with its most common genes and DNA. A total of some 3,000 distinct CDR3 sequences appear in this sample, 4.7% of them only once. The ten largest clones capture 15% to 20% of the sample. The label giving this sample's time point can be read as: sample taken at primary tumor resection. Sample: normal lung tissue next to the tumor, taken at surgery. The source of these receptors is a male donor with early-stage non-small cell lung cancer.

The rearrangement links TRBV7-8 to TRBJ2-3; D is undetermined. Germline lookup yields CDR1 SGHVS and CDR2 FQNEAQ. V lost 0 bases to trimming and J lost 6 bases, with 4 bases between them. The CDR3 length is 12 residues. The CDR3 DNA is TGTGCCAGCAGCTTAGCGCGGGATACGCAGTATTTT. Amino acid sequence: CASSLARDTQYF. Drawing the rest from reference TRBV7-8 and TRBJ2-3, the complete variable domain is GAGVSQSPRYKVAKRGQDVALRCDPISGHVSLFWYQQALGQGPEFLTYFQNEAQLDKSGLPSDRFFAERPEGSVSTLKIQRTQQEDSAVYLCASSLARDTQYFGPGTRLTVL.

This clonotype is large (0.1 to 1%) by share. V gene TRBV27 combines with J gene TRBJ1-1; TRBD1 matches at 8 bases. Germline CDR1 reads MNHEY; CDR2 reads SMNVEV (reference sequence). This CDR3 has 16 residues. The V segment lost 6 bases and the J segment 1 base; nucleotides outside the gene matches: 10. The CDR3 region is CASSPDRGRENTEAFF. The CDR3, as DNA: TGTGCCAGCAGCCCAGACAGGGGACGGGAGAACACTGAAGCTTTCTTT.

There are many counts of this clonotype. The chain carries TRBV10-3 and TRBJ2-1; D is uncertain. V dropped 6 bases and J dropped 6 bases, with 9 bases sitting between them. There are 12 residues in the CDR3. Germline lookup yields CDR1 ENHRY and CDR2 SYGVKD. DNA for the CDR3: TGTGCCATCAGCCTCAAGGGCAATGAGCAGTTCTTC. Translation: CAISLKGNEQFF.

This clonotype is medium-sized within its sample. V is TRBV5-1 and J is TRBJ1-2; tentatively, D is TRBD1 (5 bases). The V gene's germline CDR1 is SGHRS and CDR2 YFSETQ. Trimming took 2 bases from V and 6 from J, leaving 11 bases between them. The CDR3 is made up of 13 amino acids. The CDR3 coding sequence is TGCGCCAGCAGCTTCTCAATGACAGATGGCTACACCTTC. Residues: CASSFSMTDGYTF. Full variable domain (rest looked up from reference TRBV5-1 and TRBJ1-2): KAGVTQTPRYLIKTRGQQVTLSCSPISGHRSVSWYQQTPGQGLQFLFEYFSETQRNKGNFPGRFSGRQFSNSRSEMNVSTLELGDSALYLCASSFSMTDGYTFGSGTRLTVV.

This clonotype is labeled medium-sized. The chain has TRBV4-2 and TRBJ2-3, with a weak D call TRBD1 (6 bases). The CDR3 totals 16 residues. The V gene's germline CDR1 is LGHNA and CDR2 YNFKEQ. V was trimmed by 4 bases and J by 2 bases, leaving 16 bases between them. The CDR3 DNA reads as TGTGCCAGCAGCCTCGGTACAGGGATAATCACAGATACGCAGTATTTT. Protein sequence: CASSLGTGIITDTQYF.

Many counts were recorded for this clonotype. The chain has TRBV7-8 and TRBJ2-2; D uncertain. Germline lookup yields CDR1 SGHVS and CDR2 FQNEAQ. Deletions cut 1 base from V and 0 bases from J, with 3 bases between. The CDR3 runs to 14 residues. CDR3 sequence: CASSLESNTGELFF. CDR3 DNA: TGTGCCAGCAGCTTAGAATCGAACACCGGGGAGCTGTTTTTT.

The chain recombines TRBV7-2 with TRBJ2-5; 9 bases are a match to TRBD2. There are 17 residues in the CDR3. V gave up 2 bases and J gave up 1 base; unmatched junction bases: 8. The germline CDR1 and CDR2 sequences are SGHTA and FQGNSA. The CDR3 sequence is CASSLYPPTSGQETQYF. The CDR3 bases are TGTGCCAGCAGCTTATACCCCCCGACTAGCGGCCAAGAGACCCAGTACTTC.

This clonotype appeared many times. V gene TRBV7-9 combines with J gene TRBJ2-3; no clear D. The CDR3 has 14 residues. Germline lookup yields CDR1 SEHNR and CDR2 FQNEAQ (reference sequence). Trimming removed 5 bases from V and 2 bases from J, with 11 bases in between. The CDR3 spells CASSRTLATDTQYF. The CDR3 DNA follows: TGTGCCAGCAGCCGAACACTTGCCACAGATACGCAGTATTTT.